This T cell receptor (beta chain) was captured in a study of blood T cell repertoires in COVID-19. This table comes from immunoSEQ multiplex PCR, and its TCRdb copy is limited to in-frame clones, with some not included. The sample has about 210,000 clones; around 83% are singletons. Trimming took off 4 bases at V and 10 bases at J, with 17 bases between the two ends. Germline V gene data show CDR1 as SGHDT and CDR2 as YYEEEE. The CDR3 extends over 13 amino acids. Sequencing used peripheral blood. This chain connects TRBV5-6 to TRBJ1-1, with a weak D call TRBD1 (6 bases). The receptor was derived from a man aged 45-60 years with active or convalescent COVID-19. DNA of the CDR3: TGTGCCAGCAGCATCGTTGGACAGTCGGGAGCTTTCTTT. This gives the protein CASSIVGQSGAFF.